Listed below are T cell receptor beta chains from one sample, sequenced in a study of blood T cells in healthy people across ages. TCRdb re-analysed the 5' RACE reads in MiXCR, keeping a single row per CDR3 protein. This sample yields roughly 1,300,000 distinct CDR3 sequences, of which roughly 64% are seen a single time; 6.7% belongs to the top ten. The sequenced material came from blood. Every receptor here comes from a young man in good health. Both conserved end residues are part of each CDR3. A D gene is named only where the DNA matches it firmly. Clone size is shown for a subset of rows, as once, few, many or a class of expanded clone.

CDR3 DNA: TGTGCCAGCAGCCCCCAACGAGCGGGGACGAGAACAGATACGCAGTATTTT
CDR3 protein: CASSPQRAGTRTDTQYF
V gene: TRBV7-9
J gene: TRBJ2-3
clone size: NA
D gene: TRBD2

CDR3 DNA: TGTGCCAGCATCAGCGGGAATTCGGAGACCCAGTACTTC
CDR3 protein: CASISGNSETQYF
V gene: TRBV2
J gene: TRBJ2-5
clone size: NA
D gene: TRBD2

CDR3 DNA: TGCAGTGCTAGAGACCCCGAGCAGTACTTC
CDR3 protein: CSARDPEQYF
V gene: TRBV20-1
J gene: TRBJ2-7
clone size: NA
D gene: NA

CDR3 DNA: TGCGCCAGCAGCTTGGACAGGCTTGAAGCTTTCTTT
CDR3 protein: CASSLDRLEAFF
V gene: TRBV5-1
J gene: TRBJ1-1
clone size: few
D gene: NA

CDR3 DNA: TGTGCCAGCAGCCTTGGGGCAAGAGGCGAGCAGTACTTC
CDR3 protein: CASSLGARGEQYF
V gene: TRBV7-6
J gene: TRBJ2-7
clone size: NA
D gene: NA

CDR3 DNA: TGTGCTAGTGGTTTGGGGACTAGCTTCACCTACAATGAGCAGTTCTTC
CDR3 protein: CASGLGTSFTYNEQFF
V gene: TRBV12-5
J gene: TRBJ2-1
clone size: few
D gene: TRBD2

CDR3 DNA: TGTGCCAGCAGCCCCCGGGACACTAGACTAGCGATAGATACGCAGTATTTT
CDR3 protein: CASSPRDTRLAIDTQYF
V gene: TRBV11-2
J gene: TRBJ2-3
clone size: NA
D gene: TRBD2

CDR3 DNA: TGTGCCAGCAGTGAATGGACGGGAGAAGTCTACAATGAGCAGTTCTTC
CDR3 protein: CASSEWTGEVYNEQFF
V gene: TRBV6-1
J gene: TRBJ2-1
clone size: few
D gene: NA

CDR3 DNA: TGTGCCAGCAGCTTATCCTCTACCTACGAGCAGTACTTC
CDR3 protein: CASSLSSTYEQYF
V gene: TRBV7-9
J gene: TRBJ2-7
clone size: few
D gene: NA

CDR3 DNA: TGTGCCAGCAGCCGAGGACTAGCGGGAGGCTACTCCTACAATGAGCAGTTCTTC
CDR3 protein: CASSRGLAGGYSYNEQFF
V gene: TRBV6-1
J gene: TRBJ2-1
clone size: NA
D gene: TRBD2

CDR3 DNA: TGTGCCACCAGCGAGGCTTGGGCCAGGCTCGATCCGACTAGCAATCAGCCCCAGCATTTT
CDR3 protein: CATSEAWARLDPTSNQPQHF
V gene: TRBV15
J gene: TRBJ1-5
clone size: once
D gene: NA

CDR3 DNA: TGTGCCAGCAGTTGGGGCTCCTACGAGCAGTACTTC
CDR3 protein: CASSWGSYEQYF
V gene: TRBV12-3/TRBV12-4
J gene: TRBJ2-7
clone size: many
D gene: NA

CDR3 DNA: TGTGCCAGCAACGAACGACAGGGGGCTCTTAACTATGGCTACACCTTC
CDR3 protein: CASNERQGALNYGYTF
V gene: TRBV2
J gene: TRBJ1-2
clone size: NA
D gene: TRBD1

CDR3 DNA: TGTGCCAGCAGCCCCACGCCGGGCGGGAGCCCCTACAATGAGCAGTTCTTC
CDR3 protein: CASSPTPGGSPYNEQFF
V gene: TRBV6-1
J gene: TRBJ2-1
clone size: NA
D gene: TRBD2

CDR3 DNA: TGCAGCGCCGCCGTAGCGGGATTCACAGATACGCAGTATTTT
CDR3 protein: CSAAVAGFTDTQYF
V gene: TRBV29-1
J gene: TRBJ2-3
clone size: few
D gene: TRBD2

CDR3 DNA: TGTGCCAGCAGTTTCGGGGAGTTGACAGATACGCAGTATTTT
CDR3 protein: CASSFGELTDTQYF
V gene: TRBV27
J gene: TRBJ2-3
clone size: NA
D gene: NA

CDR3 DNA: TGTGCCAGCAGTTCAAAGGACCCCTGGCCCGGGGAGCTGTTTTTT
CDR3 protein: CASSSKDPWPGELFF
V gene: TRBV6-5
J gene: TRBJ2-2
clone size: few
D gene: NA

CDR3 DNA: TGTGCCAGCAGGAGACTAGCGGGAGGGCACGATACGCAGTATTTT
CDR3 protein: CASRRLAGGHDTQYF
V gene: TRBV2
J gene: TRBJ2-3
clone size: NA
D gene: TRBD2

CDR3 DNA: TGTGCCAGCAGTTCCCCGCCAGGGCTAGTGGGAAACAATGAGCAGTTCTTC
CDR3 protein: CASSSPPGLVGNNEQFF
V gene: TRBV6-2/TRBV6-3
J gene: TRBJ2-1
clone size: NA
D gene: NA

CDR3 DNA: TGCAGTGCTAGAGTCAGGGGGCTGAACACTGAAGCTTTCTTT
CDR3 protein: CSARVRGLNTEAFF
V gene: TRBV20-1
J gene: TRBJ1-1
clone size: NA
D gene: TRBD1

CDR3 DNA: TGTGCCAGCAGCCCCTTAGTAGCCGGAGAAGCTTTCTTT
CDR3 protein: CASSPLVAGEAFF
V gene: TRBV6-2/TRBV6-3
J gene: TRBJ1-1
clone size: once
D gene: NA

CDR3 DNA: TGTGCCAGCAGTGAGCAAGTCCTAGCCAAAAACATTCAGTACTTC
CDR3 protein: CASSEQVLAKNIQYF
V gene: TRBV2
J gene: TRBJ2-4
clone size: NA
D gene: NA

CDR3 DNA: TGTGCCAACGGAACCACCCCCTATTTGACAGGGACCTACGAGCAGTACTTC
CDR3 protein: CANGTTPYLTGTYEQYF
V gene: TRBV25-1
J gene: TRBJ2-7
clone size: NA
D gene: TRBD1

CDR3 DNA: TGTGCCAGCAGTTTAGGGCACTCGGAGACCCAGTACTTC
CDR3 protein: CASSLGHSETQYF
V gene: TRBV27
J gene: TRBJ2-5
clone size: NA
D gene: NA

CDR3 DNA: TGTGCCAGCAGTTTGGGACTACAAGAGACCCAGTTCTTC
CDR3 protein: CASSLGLQETQFF
V gene: TRBV7-9
J gene: TRBJ2-1
clone size: NA
D gene: TRBD2

CDR3 DNA: TGTGCCAGCACCTTAGGCGTGGGGTCCGGGGCCAACGTCCTGACTTTC
CDR3 protein: CASTLGVGSGANVLTF
V gene: TRBV12-3/TRBV12-4
J gene: TRBJ2-6
clone size: once
D gene: NA

CDR3 DNA: TGTGTCAGCAGCTTCCCCGGGGGGGGTTACTCCTACAATGAGCAGTTCTTC
CDR3 protein: CVSSFPGGGYSYNEQFF
V gene: TRBV5-6
J gene: TRBJ2-1
clone size: NA
D gene: TRBD2

CDR3 DNA: TGTGCCAGCTCAAACCAGGGTGGAAACACTGAAGCTTTCTTT
CDR3 protein: CASSNQGGNTEAFF
V gene: TRBV11-2
J gene: TRBJ1-1
clone size: NA
D gene: NA

CDR3 DNA: TGTGCCAGCAGCAAACCCCAGGGCAGGGGAACGCAGTACTTC
CDR3 protein: CASSKPQGRGTQYF
V gene: TRBV21-1
J gene: TRBJ2-4
clone size: NA
D gene: NA

CDR3 DNA: TGCAGTGCTAGAGGGGGACTCCCCGGGGAGCTGTTTTTT
CDR3 protein: CSARGGLPGELFF
V gene: TRBV20-1
J gene: TRBJ2-2
clone size: NA
D gene: NA

CDR3 DNA: TGTGCCAGCAGTGCCCCAGGGAACCTTCTGAGTGAAAAACTGTTTTTT
CDR3 protein: CASSAPGNLLSEKLFF
V gene: TRBV28
J gene: TRBJ1-4
clone size: NA
D gene: NA

CDR3 DNA: TGTGCCAGCAGCTTAACCAGGACAGGGGGGGCCATTCAGTACTTC
CDR3 protein: CASSLTRTGGAIQYF
V gene: TRBV7-2
J gene: TRBJ2-4
clone size: NA
D gene: TRBD1

CDR3 DNA: TGCGCCAGCCATACTAGCGACAATGAGCAGTTCTTC
CDR3 protein: CASHTSDNEQFF
V gene: TRBV10-2
J gene: TRBJ2-1
clone size: NA
D gene: TRBD2

CDR3 DNA: TGCAGTGCTTCTAGTGCATCGGGGACAGATACGCAGTATTTT
CDR3 protein: CSASSASGTDTQYF
V gene: TRBV20-1
J gene: TRBJ2-3
clone size: once
D gene: NA

CDR3 DNA: TGTGCCAGCAGCCCTTCCTATAGCGGGTTCTCTAGCACAGATACGCAGTATTTT
CDR3 protein: CASSPSYSGFSSTDTQYF
V gene: TRBV7-2
J gene: TRBJ2-3
clone size: few
D gene: TRBD2

CDR3 DNA: TGTGCCAGCAGGGAAGCGGGACCCCAAAACATTCAGTACTTC
CDR3 protein: CASREAGPQNIQYF
V gene: TRBV6-1
J gene: TRBJ2-4
clone size: few
D gene: TRBD2

CDR3 DNA: TGTGCCAGCAGCGCCAGTGGAAGGGGGTTCTTC
CDR3 protein: CASSASGRGFF
V gene: TRBV5-6
J gene: TRBJ2-1
clone size: NA
D gene: NA

CDR3 DNA: TGCAGTGCTAGAGGTTCTAATTCACCCCTCCACTTT
CDR3 protein: CSARGSNSPLHF
V gene: TRBV20-1
J gene: TRBJ1-6
clone size: NA
D gene: NA

CDR3 DNA: TGCAGTGCTAGGTTGGGGACTTCCGATGAGCAGTTCTTC
CDR3 protein: CSARLGTSDEQFF
V gene: TRBV20-1
J gene: TRBJ2-1
clone size: NA
D gene: NA

CDR3 DNA: TGTGCCAGCAGTGAATCGAGTCTTTCGGGGGCCTATTTGGATGAGCAGTTCTTC
CDR3 protein: CASSESSLSGAYLDEQFF
V gene: TRBV6-5
J gene: TRBJ2-1
clone size: NA
D gene: NA

CDR3 DNA: TGCAGTGCGACCGGGACTAGCATTCGCACAGATACGCAGTATTTT
CDR3 protein: CSATGTSIRTDTQYF
V gene: TRBV20-1
J gene: TRBJ2-3
clone size: NA
D gene: TRBD2

CDR3 DNA: TGTGCCATCAGTGACTTACAGGGGAAATCCGGCTACGAGCAGTACTTC
CDR3 protein: CAISDLQGKSGYEQYF
V gene: TRBV10-3
J gene: TRBJ2-7
clone size: NA
D gene: TRBD1

CDR3 DNA: TGTGCCAGTAGTGTCGCGCAGACCGGGGAGCTGTTTTTT
CDR3 protein: CASSVAQTGELFF
V gene: TRBV2
J gene: TRBJ2-2
clone size: NA
D gene: NA